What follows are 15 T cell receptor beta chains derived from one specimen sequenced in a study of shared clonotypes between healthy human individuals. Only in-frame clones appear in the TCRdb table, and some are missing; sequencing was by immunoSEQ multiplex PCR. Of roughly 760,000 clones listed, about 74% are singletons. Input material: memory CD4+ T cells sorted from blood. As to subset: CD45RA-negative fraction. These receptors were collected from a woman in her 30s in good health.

The CDR3 reads CASSTPGVGREQYF. The CDR3 DNA sequence: TGTGCCAGCAGTACCCCAGGGGTGGGGCGCGAGCAGTACTTC. The V gene is TRBV2, the J gene TRBJ2-7, with a tentative D call TRBD1 (6 bases). V lost 5 bases, J lost 6 bases, and 17 bases lay in between. The CDR3 runs 14 residues. Germline CDR1 is SNHLY and CDR2 is FYNNEI.

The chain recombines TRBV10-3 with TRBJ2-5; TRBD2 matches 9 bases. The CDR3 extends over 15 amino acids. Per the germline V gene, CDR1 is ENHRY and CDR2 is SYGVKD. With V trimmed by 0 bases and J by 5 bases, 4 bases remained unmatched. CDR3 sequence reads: CAISESGTSTETQYF. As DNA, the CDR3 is TGTGCCATCAGTGAGTCAGGGACTAGCACGGAGACCCAGTACTTC.

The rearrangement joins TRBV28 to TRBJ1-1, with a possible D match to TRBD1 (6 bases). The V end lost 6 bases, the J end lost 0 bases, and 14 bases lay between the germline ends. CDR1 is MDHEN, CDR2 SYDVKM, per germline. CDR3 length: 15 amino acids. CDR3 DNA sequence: TGTGCCAGCAGCCAACAGGGCCCCATGAACACTGAAGCTTTCTTT. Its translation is CASSQQGPMNTEAFF.

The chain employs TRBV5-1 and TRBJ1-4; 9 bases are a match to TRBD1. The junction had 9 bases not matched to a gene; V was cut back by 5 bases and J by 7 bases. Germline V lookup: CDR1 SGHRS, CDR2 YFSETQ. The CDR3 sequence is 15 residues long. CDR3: CASRGAGQGSEKLFF. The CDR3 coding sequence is TGCGCCAGCAGGGGGGCCGGACAGGGGAGTGAAAAACTGTTTTTT.

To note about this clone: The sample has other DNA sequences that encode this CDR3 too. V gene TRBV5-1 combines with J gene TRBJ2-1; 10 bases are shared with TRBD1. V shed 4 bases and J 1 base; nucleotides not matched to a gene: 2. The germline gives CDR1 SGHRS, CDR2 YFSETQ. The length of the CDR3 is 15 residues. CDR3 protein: CASSAGQGSYNEQFF. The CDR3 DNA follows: TGCGCCAGCAGCGCGGGACAGGGGTCCTACAATGAGCAGTTCTTC.

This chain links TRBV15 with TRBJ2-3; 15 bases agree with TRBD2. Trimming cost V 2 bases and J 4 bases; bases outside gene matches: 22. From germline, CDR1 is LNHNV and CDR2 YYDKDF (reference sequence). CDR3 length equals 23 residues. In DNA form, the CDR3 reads TGTGCCACCAGCAGAAAAATGACGGTACAAACCGGGACTAGCGGGAGGCTCCCAGATACGCAGTATTTT. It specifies CATSRKMTVQTGTSGRLPDTQYF.

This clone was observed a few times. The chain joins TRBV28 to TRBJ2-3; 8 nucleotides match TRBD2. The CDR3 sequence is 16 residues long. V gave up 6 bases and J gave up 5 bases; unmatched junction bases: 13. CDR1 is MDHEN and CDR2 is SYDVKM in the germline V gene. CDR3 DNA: TGTGCCAGCAGCCAAACCGGGACTAGTTCGTTAGATACGCAGTATTTT. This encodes CASSQTGTSSLDTQYF.

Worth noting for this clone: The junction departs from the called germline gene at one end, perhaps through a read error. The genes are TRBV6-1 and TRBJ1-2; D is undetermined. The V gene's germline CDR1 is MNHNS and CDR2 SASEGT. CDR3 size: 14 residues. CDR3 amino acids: CASREDPFSYGYTF. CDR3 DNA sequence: TGTGCCAGCAGGGAAGACCCCTTCTCCTATGGCTACACCTTC.

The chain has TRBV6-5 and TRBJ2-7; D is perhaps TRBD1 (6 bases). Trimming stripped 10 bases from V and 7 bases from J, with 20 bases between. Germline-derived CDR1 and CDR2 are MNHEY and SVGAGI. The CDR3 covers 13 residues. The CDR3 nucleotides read TGTGCCAAACGGGCCAGGGACAATGGGGAGCAGTACTTC. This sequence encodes CAKRARDNGEQYF.

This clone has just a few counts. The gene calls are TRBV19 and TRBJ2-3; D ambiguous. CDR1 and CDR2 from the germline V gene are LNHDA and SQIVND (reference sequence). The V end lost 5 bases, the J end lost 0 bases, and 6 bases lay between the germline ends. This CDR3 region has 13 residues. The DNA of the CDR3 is TGTGCCAGTAGTTGGCTGAGCACAGATACGCAGTATTTT. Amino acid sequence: CASSWLSTDTQYF.

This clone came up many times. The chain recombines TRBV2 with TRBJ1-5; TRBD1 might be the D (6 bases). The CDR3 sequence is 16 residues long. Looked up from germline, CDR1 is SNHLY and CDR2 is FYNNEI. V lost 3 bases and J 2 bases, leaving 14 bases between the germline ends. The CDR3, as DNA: TGTGCCAGCAGTGACACAGGGACCCTGCGCAATCAGCCCCAGCATTTT. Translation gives CASSDTGTLRNQPQHF.

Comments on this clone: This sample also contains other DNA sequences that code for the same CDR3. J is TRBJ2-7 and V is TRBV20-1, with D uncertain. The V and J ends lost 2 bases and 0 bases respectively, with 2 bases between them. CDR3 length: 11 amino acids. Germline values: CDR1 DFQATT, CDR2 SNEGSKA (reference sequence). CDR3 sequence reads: CSARSSYEQYF. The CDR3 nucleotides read TGCAGTGCTAGATCCTCCTACGAGCAGTACTTC.

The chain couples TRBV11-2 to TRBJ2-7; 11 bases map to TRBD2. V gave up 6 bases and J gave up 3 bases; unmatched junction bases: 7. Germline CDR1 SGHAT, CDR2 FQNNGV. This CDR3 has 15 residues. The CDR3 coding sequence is TGTGCCAGCAGTTCAATAGGGACTAGCGGCTACGAGCAGTACTTC. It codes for CASSSIGTSGYEQYF.

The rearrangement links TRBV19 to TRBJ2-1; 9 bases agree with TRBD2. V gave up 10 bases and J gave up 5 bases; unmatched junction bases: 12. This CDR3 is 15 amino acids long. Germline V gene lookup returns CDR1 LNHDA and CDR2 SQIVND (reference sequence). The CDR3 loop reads CATKKSAGGDNEQFF. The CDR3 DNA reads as TGTGCCACTAAAAAATCTGCGGGAGGGGACAATGAGCAGTTCTTC.

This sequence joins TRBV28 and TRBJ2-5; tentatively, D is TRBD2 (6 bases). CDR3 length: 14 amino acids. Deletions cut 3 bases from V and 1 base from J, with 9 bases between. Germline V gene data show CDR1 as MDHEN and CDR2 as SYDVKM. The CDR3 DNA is TGTGCCAGCAGTTTCGGGGGTCCCCAAGAGACCCAGTACTTC. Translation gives CASSFGGPQETQYF.